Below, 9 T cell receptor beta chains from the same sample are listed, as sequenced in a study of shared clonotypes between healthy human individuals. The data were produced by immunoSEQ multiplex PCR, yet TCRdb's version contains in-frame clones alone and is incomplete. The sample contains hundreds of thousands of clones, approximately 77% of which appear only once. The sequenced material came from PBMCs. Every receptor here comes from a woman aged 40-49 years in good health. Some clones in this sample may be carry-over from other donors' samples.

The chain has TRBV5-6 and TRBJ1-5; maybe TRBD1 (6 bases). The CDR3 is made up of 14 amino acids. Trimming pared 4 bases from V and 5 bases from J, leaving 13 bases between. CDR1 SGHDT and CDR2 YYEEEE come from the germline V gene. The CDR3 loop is CASSKPGQDQPQHF. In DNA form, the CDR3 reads TGTGCCAGCAGCAAACCGGGACAAGATCAGCCCCAGCATTTT. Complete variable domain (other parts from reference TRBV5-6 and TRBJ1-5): DAGVTQSPTHLIKTRGQQVTLRCSPKSGHDTVSWYQQALGQGPQFIFQYYEEEERQRGNFPDRFSGHQFPNYSSELNVNALLLGDSALYLCASSKPGQDQPQHFGDGTRLSIL.

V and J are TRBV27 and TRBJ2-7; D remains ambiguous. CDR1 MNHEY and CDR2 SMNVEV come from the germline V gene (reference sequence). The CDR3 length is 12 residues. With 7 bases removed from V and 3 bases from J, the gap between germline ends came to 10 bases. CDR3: CASILNLYEQYF. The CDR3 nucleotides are TGTGCCAGCATTCTGAACCTCTACGAGCAGTACTTC.

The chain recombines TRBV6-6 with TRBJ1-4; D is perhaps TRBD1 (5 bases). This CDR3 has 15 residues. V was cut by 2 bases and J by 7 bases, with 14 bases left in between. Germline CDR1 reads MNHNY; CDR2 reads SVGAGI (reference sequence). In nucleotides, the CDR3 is TGTGCCAGCAGTTACAGTAGAGGGGTGGGTGAAAAACTGTTTTTT. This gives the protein CASSYSRGVGEKLFF.

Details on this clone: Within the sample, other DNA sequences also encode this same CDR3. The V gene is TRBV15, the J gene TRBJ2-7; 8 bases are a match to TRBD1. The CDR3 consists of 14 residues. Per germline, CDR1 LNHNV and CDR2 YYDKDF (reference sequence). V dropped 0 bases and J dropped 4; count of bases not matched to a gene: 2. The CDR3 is CATSRDRGPYEQYF. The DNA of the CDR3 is TGTGCCACCAGCAGAGACAGGGGGCCGTACGAGCAGTACTTC.

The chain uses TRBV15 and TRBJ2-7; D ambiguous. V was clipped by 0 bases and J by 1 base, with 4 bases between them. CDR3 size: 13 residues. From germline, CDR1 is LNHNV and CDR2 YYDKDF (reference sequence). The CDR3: CATSRELSYEQYF. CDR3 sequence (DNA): TGTGCCACCAGCAGAGAGCTTTCCTACGAGCAGTACTTC.

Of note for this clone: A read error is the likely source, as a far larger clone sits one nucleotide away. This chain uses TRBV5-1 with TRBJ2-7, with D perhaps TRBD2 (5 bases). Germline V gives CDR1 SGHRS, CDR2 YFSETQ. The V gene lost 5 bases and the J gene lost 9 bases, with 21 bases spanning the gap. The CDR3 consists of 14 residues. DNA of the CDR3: TGCGCCAGCAGACGGTCGGGAAGTACCGACGGGCAGTACTTC. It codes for CASRRSGSTDGQYF.

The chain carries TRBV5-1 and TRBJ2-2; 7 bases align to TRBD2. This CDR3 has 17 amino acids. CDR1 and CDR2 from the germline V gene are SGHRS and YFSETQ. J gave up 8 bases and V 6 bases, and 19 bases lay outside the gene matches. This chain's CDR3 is CASKIDGLVAFSGELFF. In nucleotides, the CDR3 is TGCGCCAGCAAAATTGATGGACTAGTGGCTTTTTCGGGGGAGCTGTTTTTT.

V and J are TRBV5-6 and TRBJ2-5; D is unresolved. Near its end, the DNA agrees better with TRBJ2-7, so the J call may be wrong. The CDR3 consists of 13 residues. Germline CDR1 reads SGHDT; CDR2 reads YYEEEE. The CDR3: CASSPSHSYEQYF. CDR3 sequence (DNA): TGTGCCAGCAGTCCGAGCCACTCCTACGAGCAGTACTTC.

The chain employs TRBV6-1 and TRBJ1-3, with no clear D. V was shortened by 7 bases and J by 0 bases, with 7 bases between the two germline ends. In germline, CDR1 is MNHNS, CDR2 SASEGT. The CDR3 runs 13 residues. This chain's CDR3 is CASNGFSGNTIYF. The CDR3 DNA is TGTGCCAGCAATGGGTTCTCTGGAAACACCATATATTTT.